These 25 T cell receptor beta chains were sequenced from one sample in a study of blood T cell repertoires in COVID-19. This table comes from immunoSEQ multiplex PCR, and its TCRdb copy is limited to in-frame clones, with some not included. The sample lists around 190,000 clones; around 83% were seen once. Sequenced: peripheral blood. The receptors come from a human donor in a cohort sampled during active COVID-19.

For the CDR3, the DNA is TGTGCCAGCGGCTACAGGAGTTTTACCTACGAGCAGTACTTC. Protein: CASGYRSFTYEQYF. This chain joins TRBV6-5 and TRBJ2-7, with a possible D match to TRBD1 (5 bases). The germline V gene has CDR1 MNHEY and CDR2 SVGAGI. Trimming took off 8 bases at V and 2 bases at J, with 16 bases between the two ends. The CDR3 has 14 amino acids.

The CDR3 protein is CASSQETQGVNSPLHF. CDR3 sequence (DNA): TGCGCCAGCAGCCAAGAGACACAGGGGGTGAATTCACCCCTCCACTTT. The rearrangement links TRBV4-3 to TRBJ1-6; 8 bases map to TRBD1. Germline CDR1 is LGHNA and CDR2 is YSLEER. After removal of 0 bases from V and 7 bases from J, the junction contained 5 bases not matched to a gene. The CDR3 consists of 16 residues.

The chain employs TRBV3-1 (or the pseudogene TRBV3-2) and TRBJ1-6; TRBD1 might be the D (6 bases). V lost 0 bases, J lost 7 bases, and 10 bases lay in between. Per the germline V gene, CDR1 is LGHDT and CDR2 is YNNKEL (reference sequence). CDR3 size: 15 residues. The CDR3 is CASSQDWGGNSPLHF. In DNA form, the CDR3 reads TGTGCCAGCAGCCAAGATTGGGGGGGCAATTCACCCCTCCACTTT.

V usage is TRBV7-9 and J usage is TRBJ1-2, with TRBD1 matching 8 bases. Germline V gene data show CDR1 as SEHNR and CDR2 as FQNEAQ (reference sequence). V lost 5 bases to trimming and J lost 3 bases; unmatched junction nucleotides: 8. The CDR3 is made up of 15 amino acids. This CDR3 is CASSPGQGQHYGYTF. The CDR3 bases are TGTGCCAGCAGCCCTGGACAGGGACAACACTATGGCTACACCTTC.

This chain connects TRBV5-4 to TRBJ1-3; D is perhaps TRBD1 (6 bases). Germline V gives CDR1 SGHNT, CDR2 YYREEE (reference sequence). The CDR3 length is 15 residues. V was pared by 4 bases and J by 0 bases, with 11 bases between. CDR3 sequence (DNA): TGTGCCAGCAGCAGGGACACGAGCTCTGGAAACACCATATATTTT. Translated: CASSRDTSSGNTIYF.

This chain links TRBV10-2 with TRBJ2-7; 10 bases match TRBD2. The CDR3 is 16 amino acids. Trimming at V came to 10 bases and at J to 2 bases, leaving 14 bases not matched to a gene. Germline CDR1 reads WSHSY; CDR2 reads SAAADI. The DNA for the CDR3 is TGCGCCACCCGCTCTAGCGGGGGTCCTTTAGCCTACGAGCAGTACTTC. Translating it yields CATRSSGGPLAYEQYF.

J is TRBJ2-5 and V is TRBV5-4, with D possibly TRBD1 on 6 matching bases. This CDR3 is built from 18 residues. The germline V and J ends were trimmed by 2 bases and 0 bases, with 20 bases remaining between them. The V gene's germline CDR1 is SGHNT and CDR2 YYREEE (reference sequence). For the CDR3, the DNA is TGTGCCAGCAGCTTTCAGGGGAGTATAACGGCCCACCAAGAGACCCAGTACTTC. The encoded protein is CASSFQGSITAHQETQYF.

V is TRBV19 and J is TRBJ2-7, with TRBD1 identical over 9 bases. V shed 2 bases and J 4 bases; nucleotides not matched to a gene: 9. This CDR3 is built from 16 residues. Germline CDR1 reads LNHDA; CDR2 reads SQIVND (reference sequence). The DNA for the CDR3 is TGTGCCAGTAGTATAAGAACGGGACAGGGTGTATACGAGCAGTACTTC. It yields the protein CASSIRTGQGVYEQYF. Full variable domain (rest looked up from reference TRBV19 and TRBJ2-7): DGGITQSPKYLFRKEGQNVTLSCEQNLNHDAMYWYRQDPGQGLRLIYYSQIVNDFQKGDIAEGYSVSREKKESFPLTVTSAQKNPTAFYLCASSIRTGQGVYEQYFGPGTRLTVT.

This clone was recorded only once. This rearrangement joins TRBV5-1 to TRBJ1-4; weak D call: TRBD1 (5 bases). This CDR3 spans 17 amino acids. The V end was cut by 0 bases, the J end by 4 bases, with 16 bases between. Germline CDR1 and CDR2: SGHRS and YFSETQ. CDR3 sequence: CASSLGQGEGRNEKLFF. In nucleotides, the CDR3 is TGCGCCAGCAGCTTGGGTCAGGGCGAAGGTCGTAATGAAAAACTGTTTTTT.

V gene TRBV6-4 combines with J gene TRBJ2-3; 11 positions match TRBD2. J gave up 4 bases and V 5 bases, and 5 bases lay outside the gene matches. CDR3 length equals 15 residues. Germline CDR1 MRHNA, CDR2 SNTAGT. Here the CDR3 DNA reads TGTGCCAGCAGTCCACTAGCGGGAGAATCAGATACGCAGTATTTT. It translates to CASSPLAGESDTQYF.

The genes are TRBV11-1 and TRBJ1-1; possibly TRBD1 for D (6 bases). Germline V gene lookup returns CDR1 SGHAT and CDR2 FQDESV (reference sequence). This CDR3 comprises 14 residues. Trimming pared 5 bases from V and 7 bases from J, leaving 17 bases between. The CDR3 DNA reads TGTGCCAGCAGCCCGGGGGCGCAGCGGGATGAAGCTTTCTTT. Translation gives CASSPGAQRDEAFF.

V gene TRBV28 combines with J gene TRBJ2-5; a possible D gene is TRBD2 (5 bases). Germline V gives CDR1 MDHEN, CDR2 SYDVKM. Trimming pared 3 bases from V and 2 bases from J, leaving 13 bases between. This CDR3 contains 15 residues. DNA for the CDR3: TGTGCCAGCAGTTTCCCTTCTTCGGGACAAGAGACCCAGTACTTC. Its translation is CASSFPSSGQETQYF.

The chain joins TRBV9 to TRBJ2-3; 9 bases agree with TRBD2. The length of the CDR3 is 17 residues. CDR1 and CDR2 (germline): SGDLS, YYNGEE. V trimming: 5 bases; J trimming: 2 bases; junction bases outside the gene matches: 12. CDR3 sequence (DNA): TGTGCCAGCAGTGGGGTGGTGACTAGCGGACTCACAGATACGCAGTATTTT. Its translation is CASSGVVTSGLTDTQYF.

V and J are TRBV7-6 and TRBJ2-1; 8 nucleotides align to TRBD2. In germline, CDR1 is SGHVS, CDR2 FNYEAQ. V lost 4 bases and J lost 7; bases outside the gene matches: 6. The length of the CDR3 is 14 residues. Here the CDR3 reads CASSSRRGGNEQFF. The CDR3 bases are TGTGCCAGCAGCTCCCGCCGGGGGGGGAATGAGCAGTTCTTC.

The chain has TRBV28 and TRBJ2-1, with 16 bases identical to TRBD2. The CDR3 spans 21 residues. After removal of 4 bases from V and 9 bases from J, the junction contained 21 bases not matched to a gene. The germline gives CDR1 MDHEN, CDR2 SYDVKM. The CDR3 here is CASSSPRGAYGTSGRAGEQFF. Here the CDR3 DNA reads TGTGCCAGCAGTTCCCCCCGGGGGGCCTACGGGACTAGCGGGAGGGCGGGTGAGCAGTTCTTC.

V is TRBV27 and J is TRBJ2-6; D not certain. Germline loops: CDR1 MNHEY, CDR2 SMNVEV (reference sequence). This CDR3 region has 14 residues. The V gene lost 6 bases and the J gene lost 2 bases, with 8 bases spanning the gap. CDR3 protein: CASSLFTGANVLTF. The CDR3, as DNA: TGTGCCAGCAGCCTATTCACTGGGGCCAACGTCCTGACTTTC.

V gene TRBV5-6 combines with J gene TRBJ2-7, with 11 bases matching TRBD1. This CDR3 is 16 amino acids long. V gave up 1 base and J gave up 1 base; unmatched junction bases: 4. The V gene's germline CDR1 is SGHDT and CDR2 YYEEEE. The CDR3 coding sequence is TGTGCCAGCAGCTTGCTAGGACAGGGGGCGTCCTACGAGCAGTACTTC. This sequence encodes CASSLLGQGASYEQYF.

This clone was seen only a few times. CDR3 nucleotide sequence: TGTGCCAGCCGTGGACAGGGGAAAGGCGAGCAGTACTTC. Its protein is CASRGQGKGEQYF. The V and J genes are TRBV27 and TRBJ2-7; 9 bases map to TRBD1. This CDR3 region has 13 residues. V shed 8 bases and J 6 bases; nucleotides not matched to a gene: 8. Germline-derived CDR1 and CDR2 are MNHEY and SMNVEV (reference sequence).

Concerning this clone itself: The same CDR3 can be traced to other DNA sequences in this sample. V usage is TRBV6-2 or TRBV6-3 and J usage is TRBJ1-1; perhaps TRBD1 as D (5 bases). The CDR3 extends over 14 amino acids. Trimming removed 2 bases at V and 0 bases at J, with 7 bases between. The V gene's germline CDR1 is MNHEY and CDR2 SVGEGT. CDR3 residues: CASSYQGMNTEAFF. CDR3 DNA: TGTGCCAGCAGTTACCAGGGCATGAACACTGAAGCTTTCTTT.

The chain uses TRBV19 and TRBJ1-2; D ambiguous. The V gene's germline CDR1 is LNHDA and CDR2 SQIVND (reference sequence). Trimming stripped 3 bases from V and 3 bases from J, with 8 bases between. This CDR3 region has 13 residues. The chain's CDR3 is CASSIRVDYGYTF. The CDR3 nucleotides read TGTGCCAGTAGTATCCGGGTCGACTATGGCTACACCTTC.

The genes are TRBV4-2 and TRBJ2-3; unclear D gene. Germline assignment: CDR1 LGHNA and CDR2 YNFKEQ. Trimming left V 1 base short and J 1 base short, with 6 bases between. The length of the CDR3 is 14 residues. CDR3 region: CASSQAAGTDTQYF. The CDR3 DNA is TGTGCCAGCAGCCAAGCGGCGGGCACAGATACGCAGTATTTT.

The rearrangement uses TRBV6-5 and TRBJ2-6, with TRBD1 matching 7 bases. Germline V CDR1 and CDR2: MNHEY, SVGAGI. The CDR3 has 15 residues. J gave up 1 base and V 5 bases, and 2 bases lay outside the gene matches. CDR3 coding DNA: TGTGCCAGCAGTCCGACAGGGTCTGGGGCCAACGTCCTGACTTTC. Residues: CASSPTGSGANVLTF.

The chain employs TRBV27 and TRBJ1-6, with 10 nucleotides matching TRBD1. The V gene's germline CDR1 is MNHEY and CDR2 SMNVEV (reference sequence). Unmatched junction bases numbered 2, after V lost 3 bases and J lost 9 bases. This CDR3 has 14 residues. The CDR3 nucleotides read TGTGCCAGCAGTTTGCGGACAGGGGGTTCACCCCTCCACTTT. Translating gives CASSLRTGGSPLHF.

V gene TRBV6-2 or TRBV6-3 combines with J gene TRBJ1-5, with D hard to call. Deletions cut 2 bases from V and 7 bases from J, with 21 bases between. This CDR3 spans 17 amino acids. Germline V gene data show CDR1 as MNHEY and CDR2 as SVGEGT. The CDR3 DNA reads TGTGCCAGCAGTTACCCCCGACGATTTCGACTCAACCAGCCCCAGCATTTT. Amino acids: CASSYPRRFRLNQPQHF.

J is TRBJ2-7 and V is TRBV7-2; the match to TRBD1 covers 7 bases. The CDR3 length is 14 residues. The trim removed 1 base at V and 1 base at J, leaving 1 base unmatched. Per germline, CDR1 SGHTA and CDR2 FQGNSA. The DNA for the CDR3 is TGTGCCAGCAGCTTAGAACAGGGGTCCTACGAGCAGTACTTC. It codes for CASSLEQGSYEQYF.